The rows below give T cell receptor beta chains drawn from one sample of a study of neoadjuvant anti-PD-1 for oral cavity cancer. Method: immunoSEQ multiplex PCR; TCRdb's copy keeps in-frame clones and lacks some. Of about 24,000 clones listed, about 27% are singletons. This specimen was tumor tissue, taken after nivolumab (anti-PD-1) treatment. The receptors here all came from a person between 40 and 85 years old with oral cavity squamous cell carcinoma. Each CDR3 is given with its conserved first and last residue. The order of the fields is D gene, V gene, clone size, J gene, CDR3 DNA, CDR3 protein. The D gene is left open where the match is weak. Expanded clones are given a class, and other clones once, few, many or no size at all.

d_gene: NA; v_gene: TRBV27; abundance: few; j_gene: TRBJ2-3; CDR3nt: TGTGCAGCGGCGAGCGGGTGGTCTAGCACAGATACGCAGTATTTT; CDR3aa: CAAASGWSSTDTQYF
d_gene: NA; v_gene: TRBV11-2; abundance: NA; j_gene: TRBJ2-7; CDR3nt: TGTGCCAGCAGCTTAGGGGGCTGGGAAGTACCCTACGAGCAGTACTTC; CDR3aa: CASSLGGWEVPYEQYF
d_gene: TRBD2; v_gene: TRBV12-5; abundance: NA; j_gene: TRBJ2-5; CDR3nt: TGTGCTAGTGGTTTAGGTAGCGGGCAGACCCAGTACTTC; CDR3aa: CASGLGSGQTQYF
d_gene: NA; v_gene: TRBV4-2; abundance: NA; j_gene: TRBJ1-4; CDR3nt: TGTGCCAGCAGCCAAGAGAGACGCACAGTAGGTAATGAAAAACTGTTTTTT; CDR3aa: CASSQERRTVGNEKLFF
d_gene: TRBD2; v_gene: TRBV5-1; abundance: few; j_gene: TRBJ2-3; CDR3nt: TGCGCCAGCAGCTTGGAGGTTCCCGGGGGGGGCACAGATACGCAGTATTTT; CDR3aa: CASSLEVPGGGTDTQYF
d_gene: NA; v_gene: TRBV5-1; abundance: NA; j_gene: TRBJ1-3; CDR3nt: TGCGCCAGCAGCCCGTCGACGATCGGAAACACCATATATTTT; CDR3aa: CASSPSTIGNTIYF
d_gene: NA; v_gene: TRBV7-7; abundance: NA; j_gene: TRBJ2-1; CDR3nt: TGTGCCAGCAGCCCGAGCCCTAGCGCAGCCTACAATGAGCAGTTCTTC; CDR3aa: CASSPSPSAAYNEQFF
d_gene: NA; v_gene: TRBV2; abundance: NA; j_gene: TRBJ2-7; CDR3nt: TGTGCCAGCAGTGGAAGTCCCTACGAGCAGTACTTC; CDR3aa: CASSGSPYEQYF
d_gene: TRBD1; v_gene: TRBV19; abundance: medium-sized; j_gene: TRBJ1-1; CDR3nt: TGTGCCAGTAGTAGCCGGGACAGGGTTTTCACTGAAGCTTTCTTT; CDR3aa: CASSSRDRVFTEAFF
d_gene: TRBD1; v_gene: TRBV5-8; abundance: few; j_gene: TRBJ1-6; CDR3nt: TGTGCCAGCAGCTTGTGGCAGGGGGCAGAAATGAATTCACCCCTCCACTTT; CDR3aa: CASSLWQGAEMNSPLHF
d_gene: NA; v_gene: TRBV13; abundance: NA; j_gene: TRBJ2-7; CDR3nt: TGTGCCAGCAGCTTATGGGGCAGTCAAACAACCTACGAGCAGTACTTC; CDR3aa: CASSLWGSQTTYEQYF
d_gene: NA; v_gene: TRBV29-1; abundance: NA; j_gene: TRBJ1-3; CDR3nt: TGCAGCGGGGGGGGCGCCGGAAACACCATATATTTT; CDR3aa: CSGGGAGNTIYF
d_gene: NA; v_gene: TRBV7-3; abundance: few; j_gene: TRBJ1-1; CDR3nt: TGTGCCAGCACCCCGGGACACCTCACTGAAGCTTTCTTT; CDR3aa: CASTPGHLTEAFF
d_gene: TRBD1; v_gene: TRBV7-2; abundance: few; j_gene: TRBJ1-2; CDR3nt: TGTGCCAGCAGCCCTCCAGGGGGGCTGGACTATGGCTACACCTTC; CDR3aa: CASSPPGGLDYGYTF
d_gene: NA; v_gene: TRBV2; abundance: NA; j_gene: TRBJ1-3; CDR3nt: TGTGCCAGCTCCCAGCAACCCCCACCTGGAAACACCATATATTTT; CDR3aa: CASSQQPPPGNTIYF